This record concerns one T cell receptor beta chain sequence. Its target is unknown. There were healthy Caucasian individuals from Russia, aged about 6 to 100, serving as donors. CDR1 is SNHLY, CDR2 FYNNEI, per germline. V was trimmed by 6 bases and J by 3 bases, leaving 15 bases between them. The CDR3 runs to 14 residues. Using a J-beta primer mix together with a sample-barcoded 5' primer, a second PCR was run for roughly 7 to 11 cycles. Per sample, CDR3-containing paired-end reads numbered at least 2.5 million. TCRdb analysed the 5' RACE reads with MiXCR anew, one entry per CDR3 protein. The sample lists about 680,000 distinct CDR3 sequences; roughly 50% were seen once. The data were taken from a study of blood T cells in healthy people across ages. General observations from the study: Naive CD4+ cells and diversity were both higher in long-lived donors than in aged donors. Strong correlation existed between TCR beta diversity and naive T cell percentage.

The sequenced material came from blood. The V gene is TRBV2, the J gene TRBJ2-7; perhaps D is TRBD1 or TRBD2 (5 bases each). This receptor was obtained from a woman aged 60-70 years in good health. CDR3 region: CASSPGIGSYEQYF. CDR3 bases: TGTGCCAGCAGCCCAGGGATAGGGAGCTACGAGCAGTACTTC.